Below, 15 T cell receptor beta chains from the same sample are listed, as sequenced in a study of blood T cell repertoires in COVID-19. Produced via immunoSEQ multiplex PCR; TCRdb's table is partial and in-frame only. The sample holds 150,000 to 200,000 clones, approximately 83% seen once. The sample comprised peripheral blood. The source is a human donor with acute or convalescent COVID-19. The donor label of this sample is uncertain.

This chain joins TRBV6-5 and TRBJ1-6; no clear D gene. Per the germline V gene, CDR1 is MNHEY and CDR2 is SVGAGI. Trimming took 3 bases from V and 10 from J, leaving 16 bases between them. This CDR3 is built from 15 residues. CDR3 DNA: TGTGCCAGCAGTTATCCACCGGGTAACGGATCACCCCTCCACTTT. Translated, it gives CASSYPPGNGSPLHF.

The chain has TRBV3-1 (or the pseudogene TRBV3-2) and TRBJ1-6; 8 positions agree with TRBD1. The CDR3 contains 14 residues. The germline CDR1 and CDR2 sequences are LGHDT and YNNKEL (reference sequence). J lost 10 bases, V lost 1 base, and 3 bases had no gene match. The CDR3 loop is CASSQAGGESPLHF. The CDR3 region has the DNA TGTGCCAGCAGCCAAGCAGGGGGCGAATCACCCCTCCACTTT.

CDR3 residues: CASSMEGGRGNQPQHF. CDR3 DNA: TGTGCCAGTAGTATGGAAGGAGGAAGAGGGAATCAGCCCCAGCATTTT. The chain employs TRBV19 and TRBJ1-5; D unclear. The length of the CDR3 is 16 residues. Germline-derived CDR1 and CDR2 are LNHDA and SQIVND (reference sequence). Trimming stripped 3 bases from V and 4 bases from J, with 16 bases between.

The V call is TRBV3-1 (or the pseudogene TRBV3-2), the J call TRBJ1-2; maybe TRBD1 (5 bases). Germline CDR1 is LGHDT and CDR2 is YNNKEL (reference sequence). This CDR3 spans 15 amino acids. Trimming removed 3 bases at V and 1 base at J, with 12 bases between. In DNA form, the CDR3 reads TGTGCCAGCAGCCACAGGGCCAACCTTAACTATGGCTACACCTTC. Translation: CASSHRANLNYGYTF.

In DNA form, the CDR3 reads TGTGCCAGCAGCGGACCCGGGACAAAACAAGAGACCCAGTACTTC. Translated: CASSGPGTKQETQYF. The chain links TRBV7-2 to TRBJ2-5; the D gene is possibly TRBD1 (6 bases). V lost 5 bases to trimming and J lost 2 bases, with 15 bases between them. The CDR3 is 15 residues long. Germline CDR1 SGHTA, CDR2 FQGNSA.

The chain recombines TRBV14 with TRBJ2-1; D possibly corresponds to TRBD2 (5 bases). Germline loops: CDR1 SGHDN, CDR2 FVKESK. CDR3 size: 16 residues. Between the trimmed V and J ends, which lost 1 base and 0 bases, there was a span of 10 bases. This CDR3 is CASSQGGGRSYNEQFF. The CDR3 DNA sequence: TGTGCCAGCAGCCAAGGAGGCGGGCGCTCCTACAATGAGCAGTTCTTC.

The chain employs TRBV19 and TRBJ1-1; 8 nucleotides match TRBD1. There are 12 residues in the CDR3. The V gene end was trimmed by 8 bases and the J gene end by 8 bases; junction bases not matched to a gene: 7. Germline loops: CDR1 LNHDA, CDR2 SQIVND (reference sequence). As DNA, the CDR3 is TGTGCCAGTGGCCACCGGGACAGGGAAGCTTTCTTT. This translates into CASGHRDREAFF.

In its sample, this clone was seen a few times. V is TRBV12-3 or TRBV12-4 and J is TRBJ1-3; D is ambiguous. There are 13 residues in the CDR3. The germline V and J ends were trimmed by 2 bases and 6 bases, with 8 bases remaining between them. CDR3 amino acids: CASSLFAENTIYF. CDR3 sequence (DNA): TGTGCCAGCAGTTTATTCGCGGAAAACACCATATATTTT.

V and J are TRBV28 and TRBJ2-3; the D gene is possibly TRBD1 (5 bases). This CDR3 has 13 residues. The germline V gene has CDR1 MDHEN and CDR2 SYDVKM. Trimming stripped 3 bases from V and 6 bases from J, with 10 bases between. This chain's CDR3 is CASSFDWGDTQYF. The CDR3 nucleotides are TGTGCCAGCAGTTTCGACTGGGGCGATACGCAGTATTTT.

The chain couples TRBV19 to TRBJ2-3; TRBD1 aligns across 9 bases. Germline CDR1 LNHDA, CDR2 SQIVND (reference sequence). Trimming cost V 6 bases and J 2 bases; bases outside gene matches: 3. The CDR3 has 14 residues. CDR3 protein: CASRRTGVTDTQYF. The CDR3 nucleotides read TGTGCCAGTAGACGGACAGGGGTCACAGATACGCAGTATTTT.

CDR3 sequence reads: CASSLGARAGAYGYTF. In DNA, the CDR3 is TGTGCCAGCAGTTTAGGCGCCAGGGCGGGGGCCTATGGCTACACCTTC. The V gene is TRBV28, the J gene TRBJ1-2, with a weak D call TRBD1 (6 bases). Germline values: CDR1 MDHEN, CDR2 SYDVKM. CDR3 length: 16 amino acids. With 2 bases removed from V and 4 bases from J, the gap between germline ends came to 17 bases.

The CDR3 bases are TGTGCCAGCAGTCCGCGAGCAACAGGGGGCCCGCAAGAGACCCAGTACTTC. Translation gives CASSPRATGGPQETQYF. The chain links TRBV25-1 to TRBJ2-5; 9 nucleotides align to TRBD1. This CDR3 spans 17 amino acids. V lost 5 bases to trimming and J lost 2 bases; unmatched junction nucleotides: 12. Germline values: CDR1 MGHDK, CDR2 SYGVNS.

This clone came up a few times. This chain's CDR3 is CASSVSNRDQPQHF. For the CDR3, the DNA is TGTGCCAGCAGTGTCTCTAACAGAGATCAGCCCCAGCATTTT. This rearrangement joins TRBV2 to TRBJ1-5; the D is unclear. V lost 4 bases and J lost 5, with 12 bases in between. The CDR3 length is 14 residues. Germline lookup yields CDR1 SNHLY and CDR2 FYNNEI.

The chain links TRBV10-3 to TRBJ1-3; 8 positions agree with TRBD1. Per germline, CDR1 ENHRY and CDR2 SYGVKD. The ends lost 5 bases at V and 5 bases at J; junction bases unmatched: 5. The CDR3 spans 14 residues. The CDR3 DNA sequence: TGTGCCATCAGTAATGGACAGGGTCGAAACACCATATATTTT. It specifies CAISNGQGRNTIYF.

The chain is built from TRBV2 and TRBJ2-1, with 7 bases lining up with TRBD2. Germline assignment: CDR1 SNHLY and CDR2 FYNNEI. V shed 6 bases, J shed 7 bases, and the junction held 9 bases outside the gene matches. The length of the CDR3 is 14 residues. CDR3 loop: CASSSGEAGNEQFF. CDR3 in DNA: TGTGCCAGCAGCAGCGGGGAGGCAGGTAATGAGCAGTTCTTC.